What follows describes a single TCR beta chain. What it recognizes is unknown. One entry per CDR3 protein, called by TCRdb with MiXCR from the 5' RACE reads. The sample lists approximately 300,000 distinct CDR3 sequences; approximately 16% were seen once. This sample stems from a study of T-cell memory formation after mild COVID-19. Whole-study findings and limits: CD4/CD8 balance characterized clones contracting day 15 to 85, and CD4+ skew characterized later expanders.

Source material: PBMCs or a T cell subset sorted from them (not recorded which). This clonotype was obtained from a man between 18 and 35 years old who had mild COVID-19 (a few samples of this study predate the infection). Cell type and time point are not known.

The CDR3 here is CASGLGRPQHF. CDR3 DNA: TGTGCCAGCGGCCTCGGACGGCCCCAGCATTTT. This chain uses TRBV12-3 or TRBV12-4 with TRBJ1-5; D unresolved. This CDR3 contains 11 residues. Trimming removed 8 bases at V and 9 bases at J, with 11 bases between.